These 28 T cell receptor beta chains came from one sample sequenced in a study of technical replicates of blood from several donors. Measured with immunoSEQ multiplex PCR; TCRdb has only the in-frame clones, and not every one. Among about 80,000 clones listed, 85% to 95% were seen once. The sequencing sample was made of T cells isolated from PBMCs. The receptors were sampled from a human donor in good health.

CDR3 bases: TGTGCCAGTAGTCCAGGGACTAGCGGGAGTGGAGAGACCCAGTACTTC. The encoded protein is CASSPGTSGSGETQYF. The V and J genes are TRBV19 and TRBJ2-5; 14 bases fit TRBD2. CDR1 is LNHDA, CDR2 SQIVND, per germline (reference sequence). The CDR3 totals 16 residues. Trimming at V came to 5 bases and at J to 4 bases, leaving 6 bases not matched to a gene.

The V and J genes are TRBV9 and TRBJ2-6; D possibly corresponds to TRBD2 (6 bases). Trimming removed 7 bases at V and 0 bases at J, with 20 bases between. The CDR3 has 18 residues. Germline CDR1 reads SGDLS; CDR2 reads YYNGEE. CDR3 DNA: TGTGCCAGCGGGGCCACTGGGGGGAAAATCTCTGGGGCCAACGTCCTGACTTTC. It yields the protein CASGATGGKISGANVLTF.

The chain is built from TRBV6-1 and TRBJ1-4; TRBD1 agrees at 9 bases. This CDR3 is 14 amino acids long. V shed 4 bases, J shed 13 bases, and the junction held 10 bases outside the gene matches. Germline-derived CDR1 and CDR2 are MNHNS and SASEGT. As DNA, the CDR3 is TGTGCCAGCAGTGTAGGACAGGGGCTAGTTGGACTGTTTTTT. It specifies CASSVGQGLVGLFF.

The J gene is TRBJ1-2, the V gene TRBV27; no clear D gene. Per germline, CDR1 MNHEY and CDR2 SMNVEV (reference sequence). V lost 5 bases to trimming and J lost 3 bases, with 10 bases between them. This CDR3 region has 13 residues. This CDR3 is CASSPRLYYGYTF. The CDR3 coding sequence is TGTGCCAGCAGTCCTAGACTTTACTATGGCTACACCTTC.

The chain carries TRBV28 and TRBJ2-3; the match to TRBD2 covers 9 bases. Unmatched junction bases numbered 5, after V lost 5 bases and J lost 2 bases. This CDR3 has 15 amino acids. Looked up from germline, CDR1 is MDHEN and CDR2 is SYDVKM. The CDR3 reads CASSRAGGITDTQYF. The DNA for the CDR3 is TGTGCCAGCAGTAGAGCGGGAGGAATCACAGATACGCAGTATTTT.

The rearrangement links TRBV9 to TRBJ2-1; 9 bases fit TRBD2. V shed 0 bases, J shed 2 bases, and the junction held 6 bases outside the gene matches. The CDR3 length is 17 residues. Per germline, CDR1 SGDLS and CDR2 YYNGEE. The DNA of the CDR3 is TGTGCCAGCAGCGTAGGGTCTAGCGGGACCCCCTACAATGAGCAGTTCTTC. Translated, it gives CASSVGSSGTPYNEQFF.

The genes are TRBV30 and TRBJ2-3, with D possibly TRBD2 on 5 matching bases. Germline CDR1 reads GTSNPN; CDR2 reads SVGIG (reference sequence). V lost 3 bases to trimming and J lost 1 base, with 14 bases between them. There are 15 residues in the CDR3. CDR3 amino acids: CAWRVGIGGTDTQYF. The CDR3 DNA reads as TGTGCCTGGAGGGTGGGGATCGGGGGCACAGATACGCAGTATTTT.

The V and J genes are TRBV9 and TRBJ2-2; D perhaps matches TRBD1 (5 bases). This CDR3 contains 16 residues. Per the germline V gene, CDR1 is SGDLS and CDR2 is YYNGEE. The ends were cut back, 1 base at V and 0 bases at J, with 10 bases in the middle. CDR3 nucleotide sequence: TGTGCCAGCAGCGTACTCCAGACAGCGAACACCGGGGAGCTGTTTTTT. This codes for CASSVLQTANTGELFF.

This chain links TRBV19 with TRBJ2-7; 7 nucleotides match TRBD1. Germline-derived CDR1 and CDR2 are LNHDA and SQIVND (reference sequence). This CDR3 comprises 14 residues. The V and J ends lost 4 bases and 7 bases, in that order; junction bases with no gene match: 10. CDR3 bases: TGTGCCAGTAGTACGGGGACAGTCTTGGGGGAGCAGTACTTC. This gives the protein CASSTGTVLGEQYF.

The gene calls are TRBV11-3 and TRBJ2-3; TRBD1 is a possible D gene (6 bases). This CDR3 comprises 16 residues. With 5 bases removed from V and 4 bases from J, the gap between germline ends came to 19 bases. The V gene's germline CDR1 is SGHNT and CDR2 YENEEA. The CDR3 bases are TGTGCCAGCAGCATCAGTTACGATGGGGGCCCAGATACGCAGTATTTT. This codes for CASSISYDGGPDTQYF.

This chain connects TRBV6-1 to TRBJ1-2; 10 nucleotides match TRBD1. The CDR3 extends over 15 amino acids. Germline loops: CDR1 MNHNS, CDR2 SASEGT. J gave up 2 bases and V 6 bases, and 6 bases lay outside the gene matches. The CDR3 DNA sequence: TGTGCCAGCAGGACGGGACAGGGGCGCAACTATGGCTACACCTTC. It translates to CASRTGQGRNYGYTF.

Points on this clone: Relative to the germline gene, one junction end is altered; a read error may explain this. The chain recombines TRBV6-5 with TRBJ1-2; 11 bases fit TRBD1. CDR1 MNHEY and CDR2 SVGAGI come from the germline V gene. The CDR3 contains 14 residues. Written as DNA, the CDR3 is TGTGCCAGCAGCTACTTGGGACAGGGGGACGGCTACACCTTC. This gives the protein CASSYLGQGDGYTF.

The J gene is TRBJ2-5, the V gene TRBV19; 8 nucleotides agree with TRBD1. Germline V CDR1 and CDR2: LNHDA, SQIVND (reference sequence). V was pared by 5 bases and J by 3 bases, with 2 bases of the junction left unmatched. The CDR3 contains 13 residues. The CDR3: CASSLDREETQYF. The CDR3 DNA reads TGTGCCAGTAGTCTGGACAGGGAAGAGACCCAGTACTTC.

This sequence joins TRBV5-4 and TRBJ2-7; 9 bases are shared with TRBD1. The germline V gene encodes CDR1 SGHNT and CDR2 YYREEE (reference sequence). The trim removed 3 bases at V and 0 bases at J, leaving 7 bases unmatched. There are 16 residues in the CDR3. The CDR3: CASSSLGTGTSYEQYF. The CDR3 DNA sequence: TGTGCCAGCAGCTCCCTTGGGACAGGGACCTCCTACGAGCAGTACTTC.

This clone was detected once. The rearrangement joins TRBV7-2 to TRBJ1-4; no firm D call. Trimming took off 4 bases at V and 4 bases at J, with 16 bases between the two ends. The CDR3 is made up of 16 amino acids. The germline gives CDR1 SGHTA, CDR2 FQGNSA. The CDR3 DNA sequence: TGTGCCAGCAGCTGGCGGGCGGCGGAAAATAATGAAAAACTGTTTTTT. Its protein is CASSWRAAENNEKLFF.

The genes are TRBV5-1 and TRBJ2-5, with 7 positions matching TRBD2. This CDR3 comprises 15 residues. CDR1 and CDR2 from the germline V gene are SGHRS and YFSETQ. The V and J ends lost 0 bases and 2 bases, in that order; junction bases with no gene match: 4. CDR3 loop: CASSLVLAEQETQYF. The CDR3 DNA sequence: TGCGCCAGCAGCTTGGTTCTAGCGGAGCAAGAGACCCAGTACTTC.

V and J are TRBV11-2 and TRBJ2-7, with 8 nucleotides matching TRBD2. V was clipped by 3 bases and J by 5 bases; unmatched bases: 9. The CDR3 length is 15 residues. Germline CDR1 reads SGHAT; CDR2 reads FQNNGV. The CDR3 loop reads CASSFTGGRNNEQYF. The CDR3 region has the DNA TGTGCCAGCAGCTTTACTGGCGGGAGGAATAACGAGCAGTACTTC.

The chain combines TRBV30 with TRBJ2-7, with 9 nucleotides matching TRBD2. This CDR3 spans 15 amino acids. The V gene end was trimmed by 0 bases and the J gene end by 3 bases; junction bases not matched to a gene: 6. Per the germline V gene, CDR1 is GTSNPN and CDR2 is SVGIG (reference sequence). CDR3: CAWSVGAAGGYEQYF. The CDR3 coding sequence is TGTGCCTGGAGTGTAGGGGCAGCGGGAGGCTACGAGCAGTACTTC.

The chain couples TRBV27 to TRBJ2-3; no definite D call. Germline assignment: CDR1 MNHEY and CDR2 SMNVEV (reference sequence). V was trimmed by 5 bases and J by 6 bases, leaving 12 bases between them. The CDR3 is 13 amino acids. DNA of the CDR3: TGTGCCAGCAGTAACATCTTAACGGATACGCAGTATTTT. This codes for CASSNILTDTQYF.

The genes are TRBV7-8 and TRBJ2-1, with 11 bases lining up with TRBD2. Germline loops: CDR1 SGHVS, CDR2 FQNEAQ. The length of the CDR3 is 19 residues. V trimming: 0 bases; J trimming: 2 bases; junction bases outside the gene matches: 9. The CDR3 is CASSLAPWTSGSTYNEQFF. In DNA, the CDR3 is TGTGCCAGCAGCTTAGCGCCCTGGACTAGCGGGTCGACCTACAATGAGCAGTTCTTC. The full variable domain, its missing parts supplied by reference TRBV7-8 and TRBJ2-1, is GAGVSQSPRYKVAKRGQDVALRCDPISGHVSLFWYQQALGQGPEFLTYFQNEAQLDKSGLPSDRFFAERPEGSVSTLKIQRTQQEDSAVYLCASSLAPWTSGSTYNEQFFGPGTRLTVL.

V gene TRBV2 combines with J gene TRBJ2-6; TRBD1 matches at 9 bases. Per the germline V gene, CDR1 is SNHLY and CDR2 is FYNNEI. This CDR3 has 17 amino acids. Germline trimming cut 7 bases from V and 3 bases from J; bases unmatched to any gene: 10. CDR3 loop: CASKFGQGSDGANVLTF. CDR3 nucleotides: TGTGCCAGCAAATTTGGACAGGGGAGTGATGGGGCCAACGTCCTGACTTTC.

This clone was detected once. The gene calls are TRBV5-6 and TRBJ1-2, with D maybe TRBD1 (6 bases). V was shortened by 0 bases and J by 8 bases, with 17 bases between the two germline ends. The CDR3 consists of 15 residues. The germline V gene encodes CDR1 SGHDT and CDR2 YYEEEE. CDR3 loop: CASSLGRGPVTGYTF. CDR3 coding DNA: TGTGCCAGCAGCTTGGGCAGGGGTCCCGTGACCGGCTACACCTTC.

This sequence joins TRBV7-6 and TRBJ1-5; the D is unclear. Germline-derived CDR1 and CDR2 are SGHVS and FNYEAQ. The CDR3 extends over 15 amino acids. V gave up 6 bases and J gave up 2 bases, with 14 bases separating them. The CDR3 nucleotides are TGTGCCAGCAGTTTGGAGCCAAATGGCAATCAGCCCCAGCATTTT. Translating it yields CASSLEPNGNQPQHF.

The chain has TRBV30 and TRBJ2-5; possible D gene TRBD2, 7 bases. From germline, CDR1 is GTSNPN and CDR2 SVGIG (reference sequence). The CDR3 loop spans 12 amino acids. V was trimmed by 3 bases and J by 7 bases, leaving 12 bases between them. The CDR3 spells CAWRGGRLTQYF. The DNA for the CDR3 is TGTGCCTGGAGGGGGGGGCGCCTGACCCAGTACTTC.

This clone was recorded once. CDR3 in DNA: TGTGCCAGCAGCTTCGGGACTAGCGGGAGTTACGAGCAGTACTTC. Translated: CASSFGTSGSYEQYF. The V and J genes are TRBV7-8 and TRBJ2-7, with 14 bases fitting TRBD2. The CDR3 contains 15 residues. CDR1 is SGHVS and CDR2 is FQNEAQ in the germline V gene. The junction had 2 bases not matched to a gene; V was cut back by 3 bases and J by 4 bases.

The chain recombines TRBV4-1 with TRBJ1-2; D is ambiguous. V was clipped by 0 bases and J by 8 bases, with 13 bases between them. Looked up from germline, CDR1 is MGHRA and CDR2 is YSYEKL. CDR3 length: 14 residues. CDR3 loop: CASSQEALFGGYTF. The CDR3 region has the DNA TGCGCCAGCAGCCAAGAGGCTCTTTTCGGGGGCTACACCTTC.

The genes are TRBV6-5 and TRBJ1-1; 7 nucleotides match TRBD1. The CDR3 is 14 residues long. Germline V gene sequence: CDR1 MNHEY, CDR2 SVGAGI. Trimming cost V 6 bases and J 1 base; bases outside gene matches: 5. CDR3 coding DNA: TGTGCCAGCAGCCGCGGGACAGAGAACACTGAAGCTTTCTTT. Residues: CASSRGTENTEAFF.

The chain is built from TRBV29-1 and TRBJ1-2; D possibly corresponds to TRBD1 (6 bases). Germline V lookup: CDR1 SQVTM, CDR2 ANQGSEA. V lost 6 bases to trimming and J lost 6 bases, with 17 bases between them. The CDR3 is 13 amino acids. CDR3 coding DNA: TGCAGCGTCCCGAGGCGGGGGGCAGATGGCTACACCTTC. The encoded protein is CSVPRRGADGYTF.